This T cell receptor beta chain derives from a study of response to subunit inactivated influenza vaccine. Study-wide results and limits: A suggestion made by the authors is that each seasonal influenza vaccination recruits few new T cells.

This clonotype has a count of ten or more. The antigen is undetermined. TCRdb itself ran the RT-PCR reads through MiXCR, one entry per CDR3 protein. The data show 530,000 or so distinct CDR3 sequences, with less than 15% seen just once and over 8.5% held by the top ten. This sequence originates from a man aged 45-60 years who received an inactivated influenza vaccine. Material: PBMCs from blood, obtained roughly 12 days after vaccination.

The CDR3 region has the DNA TGTGCCAGCAGTTTGCATCAGCCCCAGCATTTT. Encoded protein: CASSLHQPQHF. The gene calls are TRBV28 and TRBJ1-5; D is unclear. The V end lost 3 bases, the J end lost 5 bases, and 2 bases lay between the germline ends. The CDR3 consists of 11 residues. From germline, CDR1 is MDHEN and CDR2 SYDVKM.